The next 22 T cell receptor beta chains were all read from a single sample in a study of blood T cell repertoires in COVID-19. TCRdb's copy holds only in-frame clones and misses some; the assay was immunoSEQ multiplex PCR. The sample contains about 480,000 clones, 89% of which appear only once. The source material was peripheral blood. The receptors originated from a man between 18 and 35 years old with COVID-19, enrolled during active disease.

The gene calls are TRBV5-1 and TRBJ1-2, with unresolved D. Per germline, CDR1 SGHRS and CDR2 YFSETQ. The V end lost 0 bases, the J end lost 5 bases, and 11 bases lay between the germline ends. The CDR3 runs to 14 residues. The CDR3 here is CASSLADDGYGYTF. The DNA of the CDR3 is TGCGCCAGCAGCTTGGCCGACGACGGGTATGGCTACACCTTC.

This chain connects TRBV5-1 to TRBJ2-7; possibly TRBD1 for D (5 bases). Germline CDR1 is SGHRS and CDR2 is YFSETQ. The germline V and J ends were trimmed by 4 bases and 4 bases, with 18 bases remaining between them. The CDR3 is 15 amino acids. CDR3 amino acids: CASSPKTEASYEQYF. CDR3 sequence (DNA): TGCGCCAGCAGCCCGAAGACAGAAGCCAGTTACGAGCAGTACTTC.

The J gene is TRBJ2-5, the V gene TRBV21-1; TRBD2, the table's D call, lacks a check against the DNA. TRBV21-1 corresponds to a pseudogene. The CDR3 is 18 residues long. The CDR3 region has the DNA TGTGCCAGCAGCAAAGTTAGCCTAGCGGGAGACGTGTGGAAGACCCAGTACTTC. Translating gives CASSKVSLAGDVWKTQYF.

CDR3: CASSLVSGQGTDTQYF. The CDR3 nucleotides are TGTGCCAGCAGCTTAGTTTCGGGACAGGGGACAGATACGCAGTATTTT. The chain links TRBV7-9 to TRBJ2-3, with 10 bases identical to TRBD1. The germline V gene encodes CDR1 SEHNR and CDR2 FQNEAQ (reference sequence). With V trimmed by 1 base and J by 3 bases, 4 bases remained unmatched. The CDR3 totals 16 residues.

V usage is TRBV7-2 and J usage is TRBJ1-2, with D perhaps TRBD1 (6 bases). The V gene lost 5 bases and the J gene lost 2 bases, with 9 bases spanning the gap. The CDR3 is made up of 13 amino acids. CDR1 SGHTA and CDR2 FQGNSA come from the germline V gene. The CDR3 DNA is TGTGCCAGCAGCCCCACAGGGAACTATGGCTACACCTTC. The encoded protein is CASSPTGNYGYTF.

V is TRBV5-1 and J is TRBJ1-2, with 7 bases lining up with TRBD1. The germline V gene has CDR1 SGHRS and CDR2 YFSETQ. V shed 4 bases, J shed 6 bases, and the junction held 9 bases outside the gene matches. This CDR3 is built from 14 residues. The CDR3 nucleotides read TGCGCCAGCAGCGCAATACAGGGGACCCATGGCTACACCTTC. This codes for CASSAIQGTHGYTF. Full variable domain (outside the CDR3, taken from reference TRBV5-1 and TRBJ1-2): KAGVTQTPRYLIKTRGQQVTLSCSPISGHRSVSWYQQTPGQGLQFLFEYFSETQRNKGNFPGRFSGRQFSNSRSEMNVSTLELGDSALYLCASSAIQGTHGYTFGSGTRLTVV.

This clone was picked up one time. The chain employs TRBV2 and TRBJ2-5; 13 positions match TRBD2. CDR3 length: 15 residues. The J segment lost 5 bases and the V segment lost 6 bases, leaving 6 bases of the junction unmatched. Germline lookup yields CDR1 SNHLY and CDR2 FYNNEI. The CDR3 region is CASRGLAGLAETQYF. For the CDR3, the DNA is TGTGCCAGCAGGGGACTAGCGGGGTTAGCGGAGACCCAGTACTTC.

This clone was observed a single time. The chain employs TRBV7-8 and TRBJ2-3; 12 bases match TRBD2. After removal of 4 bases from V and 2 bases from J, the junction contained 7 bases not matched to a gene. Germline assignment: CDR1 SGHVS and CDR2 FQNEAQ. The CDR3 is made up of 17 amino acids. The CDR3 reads CASSWPLAGGPTDTQYF. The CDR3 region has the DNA TGTGCCAGCAGCTGGCCCCTAGCGGGAGGGCCCACAGATACGCAGTATTTT.

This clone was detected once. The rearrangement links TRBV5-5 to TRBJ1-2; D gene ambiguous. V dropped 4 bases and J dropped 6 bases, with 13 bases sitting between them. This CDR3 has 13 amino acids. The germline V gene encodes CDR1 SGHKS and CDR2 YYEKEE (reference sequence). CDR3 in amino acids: CASSLTPEDGYTF. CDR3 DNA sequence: TGTGCCAGCAGCCTAACGCCGGAGGATGGCTACACCTTC.

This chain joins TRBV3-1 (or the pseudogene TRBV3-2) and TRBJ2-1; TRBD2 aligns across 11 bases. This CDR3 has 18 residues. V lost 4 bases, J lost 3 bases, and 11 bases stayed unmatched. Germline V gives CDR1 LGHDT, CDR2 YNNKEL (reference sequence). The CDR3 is CASSRKPPTSGDYNEQFF. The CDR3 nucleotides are TGTGCCAGCAGCCGAAAGCCCCCGACTAGCGGGGACTACAATGAGCAGTTCTTC.

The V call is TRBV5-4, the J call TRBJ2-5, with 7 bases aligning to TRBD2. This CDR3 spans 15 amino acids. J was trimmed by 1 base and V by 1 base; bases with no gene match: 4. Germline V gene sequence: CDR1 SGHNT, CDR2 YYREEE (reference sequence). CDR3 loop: CASSLPSGSQETQYF. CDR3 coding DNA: TGTGCCAGCAGCTTGCCTAGCGGAAGCCAAGAGACCCAGTACTTC.

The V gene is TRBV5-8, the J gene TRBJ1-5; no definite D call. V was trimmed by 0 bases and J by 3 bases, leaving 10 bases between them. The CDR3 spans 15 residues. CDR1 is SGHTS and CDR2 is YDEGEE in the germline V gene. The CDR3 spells CASSLGFGDNQPQHF. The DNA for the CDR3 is TGTGCCAGCAGCTTGGGATTCGGAGACAATCAGCCCCAGCATTTT.

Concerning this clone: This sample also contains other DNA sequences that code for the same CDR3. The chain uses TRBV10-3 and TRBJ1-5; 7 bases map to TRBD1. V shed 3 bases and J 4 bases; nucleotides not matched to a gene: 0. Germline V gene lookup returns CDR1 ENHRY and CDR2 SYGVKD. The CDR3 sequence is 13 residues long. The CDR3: CAISDRGNQPQHF. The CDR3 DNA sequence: TGTGCCATCAGTGACAGGGGGAATCAGCCCCAGCATTTT.

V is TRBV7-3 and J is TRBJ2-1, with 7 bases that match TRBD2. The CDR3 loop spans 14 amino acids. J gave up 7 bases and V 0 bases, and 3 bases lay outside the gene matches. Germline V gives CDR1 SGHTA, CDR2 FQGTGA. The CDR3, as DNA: TGTGCCAGCAGCTTAACGGTGGGAGGGAATGAGCAGTTCTTC. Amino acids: CASSLTVGGNEQFF.

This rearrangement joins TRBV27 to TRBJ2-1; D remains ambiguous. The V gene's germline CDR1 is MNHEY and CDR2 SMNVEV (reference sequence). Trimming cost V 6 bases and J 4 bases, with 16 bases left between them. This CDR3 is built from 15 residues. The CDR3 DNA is TGTGCCAGCAGGCTTGCCATACTTTCTTACAATGAGCAGTTCTTC. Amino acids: CASRLAILSYNEQFF.

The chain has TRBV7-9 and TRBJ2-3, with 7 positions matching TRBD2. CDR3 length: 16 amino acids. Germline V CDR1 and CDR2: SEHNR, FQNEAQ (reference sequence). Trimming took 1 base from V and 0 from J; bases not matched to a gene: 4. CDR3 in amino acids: CASSLGGGPSTDTQYF. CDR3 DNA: TGTGCCAGCAGCTTAGGCGGGGGACCCAGCACAGATACGCAGTATTTT.

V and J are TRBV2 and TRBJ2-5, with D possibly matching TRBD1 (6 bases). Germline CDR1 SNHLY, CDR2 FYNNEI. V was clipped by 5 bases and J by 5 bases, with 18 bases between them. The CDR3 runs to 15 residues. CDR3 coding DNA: TGTGCCAGCAGTAGTACTACAGGGTCCGGGGAGACCCAGTACTTC. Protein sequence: CASSSTTGSGETQYF.

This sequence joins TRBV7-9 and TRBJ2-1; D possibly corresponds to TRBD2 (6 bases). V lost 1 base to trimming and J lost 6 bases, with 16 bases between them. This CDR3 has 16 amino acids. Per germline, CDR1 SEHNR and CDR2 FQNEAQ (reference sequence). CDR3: CASSLVGGQVANEQFF. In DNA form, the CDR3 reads TGTGCCAGCAGCTTAGTCGGGGGTCAGGTGGCCAATGAGCAGTTCTTC.

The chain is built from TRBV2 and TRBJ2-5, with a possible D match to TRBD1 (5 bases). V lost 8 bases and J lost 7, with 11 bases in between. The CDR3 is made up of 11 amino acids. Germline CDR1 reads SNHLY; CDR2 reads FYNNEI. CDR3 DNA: TGTGCCAGCGCAGGGCCAGGGACCCAGTACTTC. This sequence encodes CASAGPGTQYF.

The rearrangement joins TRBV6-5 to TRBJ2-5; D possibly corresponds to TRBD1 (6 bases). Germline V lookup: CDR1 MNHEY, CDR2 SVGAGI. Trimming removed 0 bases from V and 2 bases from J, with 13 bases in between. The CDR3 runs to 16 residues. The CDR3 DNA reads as TGTGCCAGCAGTTACTCTCAACGGGGACATCAAGAGACCCAGTACTTC. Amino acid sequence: CASSYSQRGHQETQYF.

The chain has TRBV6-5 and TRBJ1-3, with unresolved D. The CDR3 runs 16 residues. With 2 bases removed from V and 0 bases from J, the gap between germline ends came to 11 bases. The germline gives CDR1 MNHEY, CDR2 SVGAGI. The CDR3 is CASSYGGRGSGNTIYF. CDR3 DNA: TGTGCCAGCAGTTACGGCGGTCGGGGCTCTGGAAACACCATATATTTT.

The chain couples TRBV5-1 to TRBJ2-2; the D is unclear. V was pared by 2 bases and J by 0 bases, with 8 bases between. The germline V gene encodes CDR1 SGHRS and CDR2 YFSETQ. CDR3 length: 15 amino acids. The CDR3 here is CASSFGLPNTGELFF. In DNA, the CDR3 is TGCGCCAGCAGCTTTGGGCTTCCGAACACCGGGGAGCTGTTTTTT.